This T cell receptor (beta chain) was obtained from a study of T cell responses to AZD1222 COVID-19 vaccine. TCRdb keeps only in-frame clones here, not all; method: immunoSEQ multiplex PCR. The sample records 100,000 to 110,000 clones, about 90% being singletons. Germline CDR1 LGHNA, CDR2 YNFKEQ. Germline trimming cut 0 bases from V and 5 bases from J; bases unmatched to any gene: 6. This CDR3 region has 17 residues. V usage is TRBV4-2 and J usage is TRBJ2-5; 13 bases map to TRBD2. This clonotype was sampled from an adult in good health. Sequenced material: peripheral blood, taken on day 0 of MenACWY control vaccination. CDR3 in amino acids: CASSQEGTSGDGETQYF. The CDR3 DNA reads TGTGCCAGCAGCCAAGAAGGGACTAGCGGGGATGGGGAGACCCAGTACTTC.